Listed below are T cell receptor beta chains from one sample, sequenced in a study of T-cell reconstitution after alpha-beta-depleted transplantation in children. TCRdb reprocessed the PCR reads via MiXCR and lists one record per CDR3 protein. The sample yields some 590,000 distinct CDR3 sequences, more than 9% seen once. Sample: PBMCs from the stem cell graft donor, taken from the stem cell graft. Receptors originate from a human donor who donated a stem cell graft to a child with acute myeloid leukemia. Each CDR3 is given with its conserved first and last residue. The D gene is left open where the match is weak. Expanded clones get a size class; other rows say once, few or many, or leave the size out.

CASSLPLAGTSTDTQYF	TGTGCCAGCAGCCTACCCCTGGCGGGTACTAGCACAGATACGCAGTATTTT	TRBV5-4	NA	NA	TRBJ2-3
CASSGTGGTYEQYF	TGTGCCAGCAGCGGGACAGGGGGGACCTACGAGCAGTACTTC	TRBV12-3/TRBV12-4	many	TRBD1	TRBJ2-7
CASTQGVPRRFYEQYF	TGTGCCAGCACCCAAGGGGTGCCTAGGCGCTTCTACGAGCAGTACTTC	TRBV6-2/TRBV6-3	NA	NA	TRBJ2-7
CASSRRLASDTQYF	TGTGCCAGCAGCCGGAGACTAGCTTCAGATACGCAGTATTTT	TRBV7-2	many	TRBD2	TRBJ2-3
CASSVGGGIQETQYF	TGTGCCAGCAGCGTAGGAGGCGGAATCCAAGAGACCCAGTACTTC	TRBV9	NA	NA	TRBJ2-5
CASSLALGQGGQPQHF	TGTGCCAGCAGCTTAGCGCTGGGACAGGGGGGTCAGCCCCAGCATTTT	TRBV7-8	few	TRBD1	TRBJ1-5
CATRGGTEAFF	TGTGCCACCAGGGGGGGCACTGAAGCTTTCTTT	TRBV7-8	many	TRBD1	TRBJ1-1
CASSLRAGAKNIQYF	TGTGCCAGCAGCTTACGCGCAGGGGCCAAAAACATTCAGTACTTC	TRBV7-2	few	NA	TRBJ2-4
CASSLLPGAITDTQYF	TGTGCCAGCAGTCTACTTCCAGGGGCCATCACAGATACGCAGTATTTT	TRBV6-5	many	NA	TRBJ2-3
CASTQDSSSYGYTF	TGCGCCAGCACTCAGGACAGCTCCTCCTATGGCTACACCTTC	TRBV5-1	NA	NA	TRBJ1-2
CASSLESGDSSYEQYF	TGCGCCAGCAGCTTGGAGTCAGGGGATAGCTCCTACGAGCAGTACTTC	TRBV5-1	few	NA	TRBJ2-7
CASSDTSKSAGGIDEQYF	TGTGCCAGCAGCGATACCAGCAAAAGTGCGGGAGGGATTGACGAGCAGTACTTC	TRBV11-1	NA	TRBD2	TRBJ2-7
CASSSGLALQETQYF	TGTGCCAGCAGTTCGGGACTAGCGCTCCAAGAGACCCAGTACTTC	TRBV12-3/TRBV12-4	NA	TRBD2	TRBJ2-5
CASSPPGQGIRSNTGELFF	TGTGCCAGCAGTCCACCGGGACAGGGGATTAGGTCAAACACCGGGGAGCTGTTTTTT	TRBV27	NA	TRBD1	TRBJ2-2
CASSFPLYEQYF	TGTGCCAGCAGTTTCCCTTTATACGAGCAGTACTTC	TRBV12-3/TRBV12-4	many	NA	TRBJ2-7
CASSTQTPWAFF	TGTGCCAGCAGTACACAGACTCCATGGGCTTTCTTT	TRBV28	NA	NA	TRBJ1-1
CATSRDLGGQETQYF	TGTGCCACCAGCAGAGATTTGGGGGGCCAAGAGACCCAGTACTTC	TRBV15	NA	NA	TRBJ2-5
CASSNPRGSNYNSPLHF	TGTGCCAGCAGCAACCCACGGGGGAGCAATTATAATTCACCCCTCCACTTT	TRBV7-2	few	NA	TRBJ1-6
CSAAGGPSGEQYF	TGCAGTGCTGCCGGGGGACCCAGTGGCGAGCAGTACTTC	TRBV20-1	NA	NA	TRBJ2-7
CSARDQYRGNQPQHF	TGCAGTGCTAGAGATCAGTATCGGGGCAATCAGCCCCAGCATTTT	TRBV20-1	few	NA	TRBJ1-5
CSARAGQGARETQYF	TGCAGTGCTAGGGCGGGACAGGGGGCTCGGGAGACCCAGTACTTC	TRBV20-1	NA	TRBD1	TRBJ2-5
CASSFAGGVPGTQYF	TGTGCCAGCAGTTTCGCAGGGGGGGTCCCCGGGACCCAGTACTTC	TRBV28	NA	NA	TRBJ2-5
CASGIQGAVGELFF	TGTGCCAGCGGGATACAGGGGGCGGTCGGGGAGCTGTTTTTT	TRBV13	once	TRBD1	TRBJ2-2
CSVEILGMSGRNNEQFF	TGCAGCGTTGAAATCCTAGGGATGAGCGGGAGGAACAATGAGCAGTTCTTC	TRBV29-1	many	TRBD2	TRBJ2-1
CSARPVAGTEAFF	TGCAGTGCTAGGCCAGTTGCAGGCACTGAAGCTTTCTTT	TRBV20-1	many	NA	TRBJ1-1
CASSGTGGSPLHF	TGTGCCAGCAGCGGGACGGGTGGTTCACCCCTCCACTTT	TRBV27	few	NA	TRBJ1-6
CASSVGRPNTGELFF	TGTGCCAGCAGTGTTGGCAGACCGAACACCGGGGAGCTGTTTTTT	TRBV2	few	NA	TRBJ2-2
CASSSEGRENTGELFF	TGCGCCAGCAGCTCCGAGGGCAGGGAGAACACCGGGGAGCTGTTTTTT	TRBV5-1	once	NA	TRBJ2-2
CSTEGRLAYNEQFF	TGCAGCACGGAGGGCAGGTTAGCCTACAATGAGCAGTTCTTC	TRBV29-1	many	NA	TRBJ2-1
CASSLGQGGNSPLHF	TGTGCCAGCAGTTTAGGGCAGGGTGGCAATTCACCCCTCCACTTT	TRBV12-3/TRBV12-4	NA	NA	TRBJ1-6
CASSLKNGGELFF	TGTGCCAGCAGTTTAAAAAACGGCGGGGAGCTGTTTTTT	TRBV12-3/TRBV12-4	many	NA	TRBJ2-2
CASSLDRDVGFEQFF	TGTGCCAGCAGCTTAGACAGGGACGTGGGGTTTGAGCAGTTCTTC	TRBV11-2	NA	NA	TRBJ2-1
CATEDRQTSSYNEQFF	TGTGCCACTGAAGATCGACAGACCAGCTCCTACAATGAGCAGTTCTTC	TRBV24-1	many	NA	TRBJ2-1
CASSQGAQPQHF	TGTGCCAGCAGCCAAGGGGCTCAGCCCCAGCATTTT	TRBV7-9	many	NA	TRBJ1-5
CSARGQGVERYSNQPQHF	TGCAGTGCAAGGGGCCAGGGGGTCGAACGATATAGCAATCAGCCCCAGCATTTT	TRBV20-1	many	TRBD1	TRBJ1-5
CASTTLTGGGSYEQYF	TGTGCCAGCACCACCTTGACGGGCGGGGGCTCCTACGAGCAGTACTTC	TRBV7-2	few	TRBD2	TRBJ2-7
CASSSVGGGEQYF	TGTGCCAGCAGCTCCGTGGGGGGGGGCGAGCAGTACTTC	TRBV7-2	NA	TRBD2	TRBJ2-7
CASSSLGGYNEQFF	TGTGCCAGCAGCTCTCTGGGGGGATACAATGAGCAGTTCTTC	TRBV7-3	many	NA	TRBJ2-1
CASSQDVQGYGYTF	TGTGCCAGCAGCCAAGACGTACAGGGGTATGGCTACACCTTC	TRBV14	NA	TRBD1	TRBJ1-2
CASTLGQGAEAFF	TGTGCCAGCACCCTGGGACAGGGGGCTGAAGCTTTCTTT	TRBV3-1	NA	TRBD1	TRBJ1-1
CASSQDGRLAGGSDTQYF	TGTGCCAGCAGCCAAGATGGCCGGCTAGCGGGAGGTTCAGATACGCAGTATTTT	TRBV4-2	NA	TRBD2	TRBJ2-3
CASSRQGSHGANVLTF	TGTGCCAGCTCTCGACAGGGGAGCCATGGGGCCAACGTCCTGACTTTC	TRBV18	few	TRBD1	TRBJ2-6
CASSQEGLAGVQETQYF	TGTGCCAGCAGCCAAGAGGGACTAGCGGGCGTTCAAGAGACCCAGTACTTC	TRBV4-2	few	TRBD2	TRBJ2-5
CASSYVLGPKQETQYF	TGTGCCAGCAGTTACGTCCTAGGGCCAAAACAAGAGACCCAGTACTTC	TRBV6-5	few	NA	TRBJ2-5
CASSLGLAILSEQYF	TGTGCCAGCAGCCTTGGACTAGCGATATTGTCCGAGCAGTACTTC	TRBV7-4	NA	TRBD2	TRBJ2-7
CAWRVGRGDNEQFF	TGTGCCTGGAGGGTCGGGCGCGGGGATAATGAGCAGTTCTTC	TRBV30	few	NA	TRBJ2-1
CSVELANDGNEQFF	TGCAGCGTTGAACTGGCAAACGATGGCAATGAGCAGTTCTTC	TRBV29-1	NA	NA	TRBJ2-1
CASLKSSGNEQYF	TGTGCCAGTCTAAAGAGTTCGGGGAACGAGCAGTACTTC	TRBV7-9	many	NA	TRBJ2-7
CASSAMRNEQFF	TGTGCCAGCAGCGCGATGAGAAATGAGCAGTTCTTC	TRBV7-9	few	NA	TRBJ2-1
CASSSQVPSTDTQYF	TGCGCCAGCAGCTCACAGGTTCCTAGCACAGATACGCAGTATTTT	TRBV5-1	NA	NA	TRBJ2-3
CSARTSGRAREQFF	TGCAGTGCTAGAACTAGCGGGAGGGCCCGCGAGCAGTTCTTC	TRBV20-1	few	TRBD2	TRBJ2-1
CSAPPSGNQDNEQFF	TGCAGTGCTCCCCCTAGTGGGAACCAAGACAATGAGCAGTTCTTC	TRBV20-1	NA	NA	TRBJ2-1
CASSPRENYEQFF	TGTGCCAGCAGCCCTCGAGAAAACTATGAGCAGTTCTTC	TRBV7-3	few	NA	TRBJ2-1